This T cell receptor beta chain was captured by sequencing in a study of cytomegalovirus exposure and HLA in healthy donors. Both 60 Vbeta primers and 13 Jbeta primers went into the PCR. Assay used: immunoSEQ multiplex PCR; TCRdb lists only in-frame clones, some missing. This sample contains tens of thousands of clones. Healthy bone marrow donors made up the donors. The CDR3 has 11 residues. Trimming stripped 5 bases from V and 7 bases from J, with 8 bases between. Germline CDR1 MNHEY, CDR2 SVGAGI. Study results and caveats: Listed as cytomegalovirus-associated were over 150 TCR beta chains.

Remarks on this clone: No antigen is known for it.

This TCR came from a man aged 50 to 60 in good health and CMV-seronegative. The chain is built from TRBV6-5 and TRBJ1-2; D might be TRBD1 (5 bases). The sample comprised PBMCs. CDR3 in DNA: TGTGCCAGCAGTACAGGTTTTGGCTACACCTTC. This sequence encodes CASSTGFGYTF.